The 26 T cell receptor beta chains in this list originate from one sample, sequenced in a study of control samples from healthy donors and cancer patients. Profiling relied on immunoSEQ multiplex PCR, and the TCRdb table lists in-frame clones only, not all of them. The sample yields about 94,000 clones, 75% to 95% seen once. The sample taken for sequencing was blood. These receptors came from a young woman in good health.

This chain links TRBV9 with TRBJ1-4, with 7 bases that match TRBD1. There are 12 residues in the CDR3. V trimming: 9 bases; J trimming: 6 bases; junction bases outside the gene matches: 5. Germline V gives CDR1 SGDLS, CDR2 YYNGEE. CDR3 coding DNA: TGTGCCATTAAGGGGACAGATGAAAAACTGTTTTTT. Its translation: CAIKGTDEKLFF.

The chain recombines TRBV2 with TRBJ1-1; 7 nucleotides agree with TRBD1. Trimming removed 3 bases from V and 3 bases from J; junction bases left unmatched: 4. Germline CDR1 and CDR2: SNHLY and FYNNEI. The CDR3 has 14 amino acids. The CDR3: CASSEMTGYTEAFF. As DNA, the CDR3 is TGTGCCAGCAGTGAGATGACAGGGTACACTGAAGCTTTCTTT.

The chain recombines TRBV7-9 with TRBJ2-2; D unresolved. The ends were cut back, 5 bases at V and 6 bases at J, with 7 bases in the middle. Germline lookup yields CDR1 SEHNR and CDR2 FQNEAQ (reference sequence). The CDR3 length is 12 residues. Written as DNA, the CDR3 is TGTGCCAGCAGCACCTTTGCCGGGGAGCTGTTTTTT. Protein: CASSTFAGELFF.

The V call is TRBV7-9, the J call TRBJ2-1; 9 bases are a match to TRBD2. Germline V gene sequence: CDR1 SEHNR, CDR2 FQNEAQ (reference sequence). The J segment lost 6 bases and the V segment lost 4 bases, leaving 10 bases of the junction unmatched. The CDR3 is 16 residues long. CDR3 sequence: CASSWALGTSSNEQFF. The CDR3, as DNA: TGTGCCAGCAGCTGGGCACTGGGGACTAGCAGCAATGAGCAGTTCTTC.

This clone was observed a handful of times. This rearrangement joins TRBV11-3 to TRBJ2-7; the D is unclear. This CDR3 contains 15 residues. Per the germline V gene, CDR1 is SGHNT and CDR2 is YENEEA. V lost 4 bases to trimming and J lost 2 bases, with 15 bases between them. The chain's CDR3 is CASSYPKRAPYEQYF. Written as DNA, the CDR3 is TGTGCCAGCAGCTACCCAAAAAGAGCTCCCTACGAGCAGTACTTC.

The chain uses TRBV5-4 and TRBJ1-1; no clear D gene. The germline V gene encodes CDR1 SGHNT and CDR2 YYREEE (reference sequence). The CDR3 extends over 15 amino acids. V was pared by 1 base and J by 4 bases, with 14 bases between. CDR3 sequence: CASSLYQIQTTEAFF. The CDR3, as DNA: TGTGCCAGCAGCTTGTATCAGATTCAGACCACTGAAGCTTTCTTT.

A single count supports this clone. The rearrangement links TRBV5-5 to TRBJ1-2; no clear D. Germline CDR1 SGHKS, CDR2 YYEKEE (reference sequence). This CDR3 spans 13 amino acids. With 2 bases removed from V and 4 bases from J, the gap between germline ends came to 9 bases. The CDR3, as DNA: TGTGCCAGCAGCTTTTCAAGTGGCTATGGCTACACCTTC. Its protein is CASSFSSGYGYTF.

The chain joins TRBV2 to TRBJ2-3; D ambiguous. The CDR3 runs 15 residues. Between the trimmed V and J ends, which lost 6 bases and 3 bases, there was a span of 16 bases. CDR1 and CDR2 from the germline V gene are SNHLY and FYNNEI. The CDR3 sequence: CASRSDMSWTDTQYF. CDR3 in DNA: TGTGCCAGCAGGAGTGATATGAGTTGGACAGATACGCAGTATTTT.

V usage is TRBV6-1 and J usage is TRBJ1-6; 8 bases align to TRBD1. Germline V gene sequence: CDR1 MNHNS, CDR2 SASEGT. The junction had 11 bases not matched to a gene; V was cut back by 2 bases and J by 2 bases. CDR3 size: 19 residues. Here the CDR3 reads CASSERTGGMGAYNSPLHF. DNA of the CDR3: TGTGCCAGCAGTGAAAGAACAGGGGGTATGGGCGCCTATAATTCACCCCTCCACTTT.

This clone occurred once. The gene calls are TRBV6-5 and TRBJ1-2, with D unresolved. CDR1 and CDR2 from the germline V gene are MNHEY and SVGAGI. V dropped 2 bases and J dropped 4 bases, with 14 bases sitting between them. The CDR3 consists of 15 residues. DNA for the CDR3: TGTGCCAGCAGTTACCAGGCTCCTGACGTCTATGGCTACACCTTC. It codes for CASSYQAPDVYGYTF.

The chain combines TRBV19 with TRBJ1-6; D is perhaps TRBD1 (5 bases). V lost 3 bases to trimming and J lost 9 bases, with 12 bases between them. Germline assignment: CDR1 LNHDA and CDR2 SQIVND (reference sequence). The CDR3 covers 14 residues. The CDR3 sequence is CASSMRDGGSPLHF. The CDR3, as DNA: TGTGCCAGTAGTATGAGGGACGGTGGTTCACCCCTCCACTTT. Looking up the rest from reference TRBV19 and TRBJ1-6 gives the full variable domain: DGGITQSPKYLFRKEGQNVTLSCEQNLNHDAMYWYRQDPGQGLRLIYYSQIVNDFQKGDIAEGYSVSREKKESFPLTVTSAQKNPTAFYLCASSMRDGGSPLHFGNGTRLTVT.

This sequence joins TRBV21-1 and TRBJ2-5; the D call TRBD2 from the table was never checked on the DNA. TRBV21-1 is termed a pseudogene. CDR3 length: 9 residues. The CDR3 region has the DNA TGTGCCGGGAGGGAGACCCAGTACTTC. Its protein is CAGRETQYF.

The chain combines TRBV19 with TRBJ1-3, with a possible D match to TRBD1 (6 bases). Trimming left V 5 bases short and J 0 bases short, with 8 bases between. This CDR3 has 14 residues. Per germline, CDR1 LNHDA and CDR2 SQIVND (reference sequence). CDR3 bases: TGTGCCAGTAGTTGGACAGACTCTGGAAACACCATATATTTT. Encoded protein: CASSWTDSGNTIYF.

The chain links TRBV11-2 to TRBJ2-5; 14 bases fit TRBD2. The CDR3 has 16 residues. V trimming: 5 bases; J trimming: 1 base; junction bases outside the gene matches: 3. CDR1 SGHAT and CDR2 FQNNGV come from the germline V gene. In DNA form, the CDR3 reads TGTGCCAGCAGCCCAGGACTAGCGGGGGGCCAAGAGACCCAGTACTTC. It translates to CASSPGLAGGQETQYF.

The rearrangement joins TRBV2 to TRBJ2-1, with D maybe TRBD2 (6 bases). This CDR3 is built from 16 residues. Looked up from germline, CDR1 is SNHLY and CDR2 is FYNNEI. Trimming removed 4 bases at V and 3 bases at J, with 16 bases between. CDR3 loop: CASSVSGNSGYNEQFF. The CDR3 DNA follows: TGTGCCAGCAGTGTATCGGGGAATAGCGGCTACAATGAGCAGTTCTTC.

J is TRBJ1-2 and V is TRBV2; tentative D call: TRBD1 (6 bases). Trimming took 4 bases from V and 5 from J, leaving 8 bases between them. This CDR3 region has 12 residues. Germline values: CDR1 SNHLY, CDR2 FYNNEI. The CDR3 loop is CASSATGYGYTF. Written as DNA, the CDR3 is TGTGCCAGCAGTGCGACAGGATATGGCTACACCTTC.

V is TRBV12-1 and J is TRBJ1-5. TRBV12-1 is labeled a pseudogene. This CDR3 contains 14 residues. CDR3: CASSPTGRIQPQHF. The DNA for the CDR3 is TGTGCCAGCAGCCCAACCGGACGGATCCAGCCCCAGCATTTT.

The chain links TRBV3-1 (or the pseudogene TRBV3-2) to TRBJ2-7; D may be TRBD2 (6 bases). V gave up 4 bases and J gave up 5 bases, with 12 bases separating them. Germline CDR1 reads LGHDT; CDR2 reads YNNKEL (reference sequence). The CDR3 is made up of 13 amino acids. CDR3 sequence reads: CASSLGGGDEQYF. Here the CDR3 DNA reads TGTGCCAGCAGCCTCGGGGGAGGAGACGAGCAGTACTTC.

The CDR3 DNA follows: TGTGCCAGCAGTACTACCGATAATTCACCCCTCCACTTT. Its protein is CASSTTDNSPLHF. The chain employs TRBV3-1 (or the pseudogene TRBV3-2) and TRBJ1-6, with no clear D. Germline CDR1 LGHDT, CDR2 YNNKEL (reference sequence). Trimming cost V 6 bases and J 5 bases, with 8 bases left between them. CDR3 length: 13 residues.

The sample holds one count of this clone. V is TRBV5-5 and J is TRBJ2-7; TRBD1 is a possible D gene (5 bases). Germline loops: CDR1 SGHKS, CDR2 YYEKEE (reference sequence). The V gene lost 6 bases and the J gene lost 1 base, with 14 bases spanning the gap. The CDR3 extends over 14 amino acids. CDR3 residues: CASNSPRGSYEQYF. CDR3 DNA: TGTGCCAGCAACTCGCCAAGGGGTTCCTACGAGCAGTACTTC. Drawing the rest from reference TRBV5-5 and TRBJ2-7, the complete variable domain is DAGVTQSPTHLIKTRGQQVTLRCSPISGHKSVSWYQQVLGQGPQFIFQYYEKEERGRGNFPDRFSARQFPNYSSELNVNALLLGDSALYLCASNSPRGSYEQYFGPGTRLTVT.

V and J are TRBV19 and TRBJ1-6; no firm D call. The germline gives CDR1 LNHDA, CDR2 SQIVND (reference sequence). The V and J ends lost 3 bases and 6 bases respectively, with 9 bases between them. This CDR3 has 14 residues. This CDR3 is CASSIAGPNSPLHF. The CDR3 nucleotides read TGTGCCAGTAGTATTGCAGGTCCTAATTCACCCCTCCACTTT.

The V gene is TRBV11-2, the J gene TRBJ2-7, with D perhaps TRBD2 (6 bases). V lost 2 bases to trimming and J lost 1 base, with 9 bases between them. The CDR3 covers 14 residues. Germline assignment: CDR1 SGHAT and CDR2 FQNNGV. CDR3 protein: CASSLREKSYEQYF. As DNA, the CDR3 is TGTGCCAGCAGCTTACGGGAGAAATCCTACGAGCAGTACTTC.

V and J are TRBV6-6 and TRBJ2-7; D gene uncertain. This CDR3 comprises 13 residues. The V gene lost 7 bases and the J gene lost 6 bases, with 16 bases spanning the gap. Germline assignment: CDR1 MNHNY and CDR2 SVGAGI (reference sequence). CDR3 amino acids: CASKTGWSSEQYF. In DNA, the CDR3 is TGTGCCAGCAAAACCGGGTGGTCCAGCGAGCAGTACTTC.

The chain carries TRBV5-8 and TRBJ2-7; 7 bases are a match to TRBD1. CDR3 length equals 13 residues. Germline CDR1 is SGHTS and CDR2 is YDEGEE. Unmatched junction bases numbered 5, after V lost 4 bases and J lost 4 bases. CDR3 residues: CASSRDSLYEQYF. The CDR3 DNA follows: TGTGCCAGCAGCCGGGACAGTCTATACGAGCAGTACTTC. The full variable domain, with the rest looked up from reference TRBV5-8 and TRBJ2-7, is EAGVTQSPTHLIKTRGQQATLRCSPISGHTSVYWYQQALGLGLQFLLWYDEGEERNRGNFPPRFSGRQFPNYSSELNVNALELEDSALYLCASSRDSLYEQYFGPGTRLTVT.

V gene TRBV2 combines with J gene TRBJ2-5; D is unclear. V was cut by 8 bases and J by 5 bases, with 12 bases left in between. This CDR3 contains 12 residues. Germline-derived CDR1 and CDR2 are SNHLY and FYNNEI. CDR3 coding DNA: TGTGCCAGCCGGACGACTCGGGAGACCCAGTACTTC. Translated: CASRTTRETQYF.

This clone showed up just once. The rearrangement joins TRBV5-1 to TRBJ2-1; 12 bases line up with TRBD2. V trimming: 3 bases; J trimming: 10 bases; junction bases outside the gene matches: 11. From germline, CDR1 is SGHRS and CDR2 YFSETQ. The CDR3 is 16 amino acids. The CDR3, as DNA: TGCGCCAGCAGCTACAGACTAGCGGGGGAAGGGGGAGAGCAGTTCTTC. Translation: CASSYRLAGEGGEQFF.